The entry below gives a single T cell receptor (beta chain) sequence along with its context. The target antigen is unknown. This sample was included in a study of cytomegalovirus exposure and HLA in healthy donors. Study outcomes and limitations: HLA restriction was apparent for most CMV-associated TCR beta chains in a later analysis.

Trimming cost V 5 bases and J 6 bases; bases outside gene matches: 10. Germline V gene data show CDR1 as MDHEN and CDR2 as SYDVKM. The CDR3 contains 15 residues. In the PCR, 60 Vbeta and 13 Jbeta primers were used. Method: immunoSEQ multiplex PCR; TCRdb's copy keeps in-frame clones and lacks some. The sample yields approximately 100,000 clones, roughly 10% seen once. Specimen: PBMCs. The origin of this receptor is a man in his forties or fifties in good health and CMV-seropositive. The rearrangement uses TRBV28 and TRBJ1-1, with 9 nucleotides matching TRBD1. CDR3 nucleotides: TGTGCCAGCAGTCGAGCGACAGGGGGGTACTCTGAAGCTTTCTTT. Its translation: CASSRATGGYSEAFF.